The 2 T cell receptor beta chains below were found in one sample sequenced in a study of shared clonotypes between healthy human individuals (dated by TCRdb to 2020 to 2021). CD8 naive samples consisted of CD45RO-negative cells that were positively selected for CCR7, yielding a CD45RA+CCR7+ population without TemRA cells. The library was built by means of the immunoSEQ multiplex PCR assay. TCRdb provides this immuneACCESS table in a form limited to in-frame rearrangements. Some clones are lacking; in checked studies, under half of them reflect an unresolved V gene, and why the rest are absent is not known. The sample has roughly 2,000,000 clones on record, 90% to 95% of them singletons. The ten largest clonotypes hold more than 1.5% of the sample. What was sequenced was naive CD8+ T cells from PBMCs. Taken with the paper, the label for cell subset or site translates to: CD45RA+CCR7+. These receptors originate from a man in his late teens or twenties in good health. Some clones in this sample may be carry-over from other donors' samples.

The V call is TRBV6-5, the J call TRBJ2-7; D perhaps matches TRBD1 (6 bases). The CDR3 length is 15 residues. Per the germline V gene, CDR1 is MNHEY and CDR2 is SVGAGI. V was shortened by 6 bases and J by 2 bases, with 17 bases between the two germline ends. The DNA for the CDR3 is TGTGCCAGCAGCCACCAGACAGGATTAACCTACGAGCAGTACTTC. Translated: CASSHQTGLTYEQYF.

This sequence joins TRBV4-1 and TRBJ1-5; a weak D match, TRBD1 (5 bases). Germline loops: CDR1 MGHRA, CDR2 YSYEKL. Trimming left V 5 bases short and J 0 bases short, with 14 bases between. The CDR3 runs to 16 residues. CDR3 bases: TGCGCCAGCAGCGTAAGGGACGGAGATAGCAATCAGCCCCAGCATTTT. This codes for CASSVRDGDSNQPQHF.